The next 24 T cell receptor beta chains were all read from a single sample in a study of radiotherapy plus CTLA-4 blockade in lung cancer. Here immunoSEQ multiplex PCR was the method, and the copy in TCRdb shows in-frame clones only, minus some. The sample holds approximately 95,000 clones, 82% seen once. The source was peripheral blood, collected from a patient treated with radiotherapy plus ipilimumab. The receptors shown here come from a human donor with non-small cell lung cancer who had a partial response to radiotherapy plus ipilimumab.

The CDR3 sequence: CSATRNEQFF. In DNA, the CDR3 is TGCAGTGCTACCCGTAATGAGCAGTTCTTC. V is TRBV20-1 and J is TRBJ2-1; D unclear. CDR3 length: 10 amino acids. From germline, CDR1 is DFQATT and CDR2 SNEGSKA (reference sequence). Trimming cost V 4 bases and J 7 bases, with 5 bases left between them.

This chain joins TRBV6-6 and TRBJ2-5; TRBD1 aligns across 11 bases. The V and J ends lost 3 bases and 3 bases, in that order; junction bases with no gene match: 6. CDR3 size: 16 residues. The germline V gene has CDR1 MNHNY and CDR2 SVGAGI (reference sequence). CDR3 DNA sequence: TGTGCCAGCAGTTATTCCGGGACAGGGGGAAAAGAGACCCAGTACTTC. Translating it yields CASSYSGTGGKETQYF.

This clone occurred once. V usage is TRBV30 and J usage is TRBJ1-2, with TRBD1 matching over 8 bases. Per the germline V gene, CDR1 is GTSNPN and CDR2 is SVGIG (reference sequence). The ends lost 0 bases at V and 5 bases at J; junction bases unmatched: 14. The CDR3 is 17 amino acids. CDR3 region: CAWSVSVTGELFYGYTF. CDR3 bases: TGTGCCTGGAGTGTATCCGTGACAGGGGAGCTATTTTATGGCTACACCTTC.

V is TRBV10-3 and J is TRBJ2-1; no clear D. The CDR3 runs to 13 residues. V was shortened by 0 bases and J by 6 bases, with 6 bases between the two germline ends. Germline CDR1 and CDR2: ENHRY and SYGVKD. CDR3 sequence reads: CAISESRGNEQFF. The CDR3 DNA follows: TGTGCCATCAGTGAGTCTAGAGGCAATGAGCAGTTCTTC.

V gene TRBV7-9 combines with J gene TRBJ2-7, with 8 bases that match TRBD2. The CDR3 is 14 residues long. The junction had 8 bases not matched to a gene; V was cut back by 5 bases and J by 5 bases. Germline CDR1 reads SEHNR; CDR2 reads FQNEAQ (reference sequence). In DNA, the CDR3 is TGTGCCAGCAGCGTCCGGGAGGGCCTGAACGAGCAGTACTTC. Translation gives CASSVREGLNEQYF.

CDR3 region: CASSLQLGALHF. The CDR3, as DNA: TGTGCCAGCAGTTTACAACTCGGGGCCCTCCACTTT. J is TRBJ1-6 and V is TRBV28; D gene ambiguous. The germline CDR1 and CDR2 sequences are MDHEN and SYDVKM. The ends were cut back, 2 bases at V and 14 bases at J, with 10 bases in the middle. There are 12 residues in the CDR3.

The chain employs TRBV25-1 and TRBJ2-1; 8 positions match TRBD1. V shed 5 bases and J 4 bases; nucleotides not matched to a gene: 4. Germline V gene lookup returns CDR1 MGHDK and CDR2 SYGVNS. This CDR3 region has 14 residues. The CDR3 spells CASSRQGSYNEQFF. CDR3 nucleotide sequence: TGTGCCAGCAGTCGACAGGGGTCGTACAATGAGCAGTTCTTC.

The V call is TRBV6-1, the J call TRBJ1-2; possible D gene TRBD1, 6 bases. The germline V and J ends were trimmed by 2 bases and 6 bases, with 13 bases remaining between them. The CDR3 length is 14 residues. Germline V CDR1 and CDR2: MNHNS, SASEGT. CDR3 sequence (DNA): TGTGCCAGCAGTGAAAGGGGGACGAATGATGGCTACACCTTC. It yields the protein CASSERGTNDGYTF.

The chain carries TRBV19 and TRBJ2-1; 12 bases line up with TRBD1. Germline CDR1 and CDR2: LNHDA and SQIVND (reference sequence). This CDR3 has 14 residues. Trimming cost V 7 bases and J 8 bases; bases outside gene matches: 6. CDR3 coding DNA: TGTGCCAGTAAGTGGGACAGGGGGCGCGATGAGCAGTTCTTC. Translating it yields CASKWDRGRDEQFF.

The CDR3, as DNA: TGTGCCAGCTCACCCTCCCCGGACACCATATATTTT. It encodes CASSPSPDTIYF. This chain uses TRBV18 with TRBJ1-3; D is unclear. Germline assignment: CDR1 KGHSH and CDR2 LQKENI. The V and J ends lost 3 bases and 8 bases respectively, with 8 bases between them. This CDR3 has 12 amino acids. Full variable domain (missing parts from reference TRBV18 and TRBJ1-3): NAGVMQNPRHLVRRRGQEARLRCSPMKGHSHVYWYRQLPEEGLKFMVYLQKENIIDESGMPKERFSAEFPKEGPSILRIQQVVRGDSAAYFCASSPSPDTIYFGEGSWLTVV.

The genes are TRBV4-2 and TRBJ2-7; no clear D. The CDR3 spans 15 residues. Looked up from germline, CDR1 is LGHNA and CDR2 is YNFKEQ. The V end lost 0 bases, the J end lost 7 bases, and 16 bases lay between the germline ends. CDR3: CASSQDYAGLREQYF. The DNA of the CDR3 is TGTGCCAGCAGCCAAGATTACGCCGGTCTGAGGGAGCAGTACTTC.

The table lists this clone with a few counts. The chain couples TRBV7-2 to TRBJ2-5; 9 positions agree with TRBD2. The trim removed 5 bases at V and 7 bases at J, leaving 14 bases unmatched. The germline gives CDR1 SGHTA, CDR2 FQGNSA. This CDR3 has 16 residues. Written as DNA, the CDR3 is TGTGCCAGCAGCCGGGATGGCGGGAGGGGGGTAGGGACCCAGTACTTC. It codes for CASSRDGGRGVGTQYF.

DNA for the CDR3: TGTGCCAGCAGCTTAGCCCTAGTTTCACCCCTCCACTTT. Its protein is CASSLALVSPLHF. The chain recombines TRBV7-2 with TRBJ1-6; D is unresolved. V lost 0 bases and J lost 9, with 6 bases in between. The CDR3 spans 13 residues. Germline V gene lookup returns CDR1 SGHTA and CDR2 FQGNSA.

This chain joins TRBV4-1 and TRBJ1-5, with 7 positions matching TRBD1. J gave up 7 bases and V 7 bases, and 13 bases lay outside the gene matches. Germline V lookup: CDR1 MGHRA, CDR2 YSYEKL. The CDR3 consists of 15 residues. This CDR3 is CASTPREGASQPQHF. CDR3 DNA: TGCGCCAGCACCCCCCGGGAGGGGGCAAGCCAGCCCCAGCATTTT.

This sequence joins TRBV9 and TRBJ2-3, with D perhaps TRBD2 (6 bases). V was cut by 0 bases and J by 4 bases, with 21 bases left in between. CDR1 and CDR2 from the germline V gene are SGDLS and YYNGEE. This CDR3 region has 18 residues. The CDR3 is CASSVAGTVGGGADTQYF. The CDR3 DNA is TGTGCCAGCAGCGTAGCCGGGACTGTTGGCGGTGGGGCAGATACGCAGTATTTT.

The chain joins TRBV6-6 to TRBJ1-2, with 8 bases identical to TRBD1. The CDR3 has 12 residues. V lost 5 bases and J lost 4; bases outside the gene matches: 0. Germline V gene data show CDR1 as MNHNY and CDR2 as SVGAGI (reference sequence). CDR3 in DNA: TGTGCCAGCAGTGACAGGGGCTATGGCTACACCTTC. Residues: CASSDRGYGYTF.

CDR3 protein: CSVGRVAASSYEQYF. DNA of the CDR3: TGCAGCGTTGGGCGGGTAGCGGCCAGCTCCTACGAGCAGTACTTC. The V gene is TRBV29-1, the J gene TRBJ2-7, with D maybe TRBD2 (6 bases). CDR1 SQVTM and CDR2 ANQGSEA come from the germline V gene. The CDR3 is made up of 15 amino acids. The V and J ends lost 4 bases and 0 bases respectively, with 16 bases between them.

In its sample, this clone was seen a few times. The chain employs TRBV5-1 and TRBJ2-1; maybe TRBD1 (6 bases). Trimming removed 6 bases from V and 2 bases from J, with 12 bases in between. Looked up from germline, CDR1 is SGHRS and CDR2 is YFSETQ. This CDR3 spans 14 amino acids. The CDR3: CASNPGQTYNEQFF. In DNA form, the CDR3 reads TGCGCCAGCAACCCGGGACAAACCTACAATGAGCAGTTCTTC.

Written as DNA, the CDR3 is TGTGCCAGCAGCTTAGATGGGGCGTCTGAAGCTTTCTTT. This codes for CASSLDGASEAFF. The chain recombines TRBV7-9 with TRBJ1-1; possibly TRBD1 for D (5 bases). Looked up from germline, CDR1 is SEHNR and CDR2 is FQNEAQ (reference sequence). The V and J ends lost 1 base and 6 bases respectively, with 9 bases between them. The CDR3 extends over 13 amino acids.

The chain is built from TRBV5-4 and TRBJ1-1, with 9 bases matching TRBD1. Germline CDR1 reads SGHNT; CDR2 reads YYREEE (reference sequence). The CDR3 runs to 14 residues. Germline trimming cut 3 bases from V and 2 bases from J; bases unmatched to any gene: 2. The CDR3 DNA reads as TGTGCCAGCAGCTCGGACAGGGGAAACACTGAAGCTTTCTTT. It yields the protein CASSSDRGNTEAFF.

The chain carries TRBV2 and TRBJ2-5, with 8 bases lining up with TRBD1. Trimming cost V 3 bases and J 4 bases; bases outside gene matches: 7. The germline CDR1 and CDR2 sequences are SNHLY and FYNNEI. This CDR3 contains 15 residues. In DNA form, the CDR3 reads TGTGCCAGCAGTGACCAGGGGGCGCGAAGAGAGACCCAGTACTTC. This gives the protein CASSDQGARRETQYF.

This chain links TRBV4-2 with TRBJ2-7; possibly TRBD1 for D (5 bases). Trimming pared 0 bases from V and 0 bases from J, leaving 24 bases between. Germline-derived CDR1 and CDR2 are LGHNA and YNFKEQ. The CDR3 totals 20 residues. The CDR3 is CASSQEGVQERTKSSYEQYF. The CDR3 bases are TGTGCCAGCAGCCAAGAAGGAGTACAGGAGCGAACGAAATCCTCCTACGAGCAGTACTTC.

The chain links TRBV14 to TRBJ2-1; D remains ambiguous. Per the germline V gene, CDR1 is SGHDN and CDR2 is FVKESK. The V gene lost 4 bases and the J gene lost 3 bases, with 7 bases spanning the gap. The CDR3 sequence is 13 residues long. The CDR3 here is CASSPNVYNEQFF. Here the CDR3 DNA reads TGTGCCAGCAGCCCTAATGTCTACAATGAGCAGTTCTTC.

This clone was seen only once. The CDR3 coding sequence is TGTGCCAGCAGCCTACGGAGCGGGACTAGCGGTGAAAACATTCAGTACTTC. It encodes CASSLRSGTSGENIQYF. The chain links TRBV7-9 to TRBJ2-4; TRBD2 matches 11 bases. CDR3 length equals 17 residues. Per the germline V gene, CDR1 is SEHNR and CDR2 is FQNEAQ (reference sequence). The ends lost 5 bases at V and 5 bases at J; junction bases unmatched: 11. The full variable domain, completed using reference TRBV7-9 and TRBJ2-4, is DTGVSQNPRHKITKRGQNVTFRCDPISEHNRLYWYRQTLGQGPEFLTYFQNEAQLEKSRLLSDRFSAERPKGSFSTLEIQRTEQGDSAMYLCASSLRSGTSGENIQYFGAGTRLSVL.